This TCR beta chain was profiled in a study of blood T cell repertoires in COVID-19. Trimming left V 4 bases short and J 5 bases short, with 12 bases between. Germline assignment: CDR1 LGHDT and CDR2 YNNKEL (reference sequence). The CDR3 has 15 amino acids. TCRdb's table, derived via immunoSEQ multiplex PCR, lists solely in-frame clones and lacks some. The sample lists approximately 530,000 clones, roughly nine tenths occurring once. The TCR comes from a woman between 45 and 60 years old with COVID-19, enrolled during active disease. The chain carries TRBV3-1 (or the pseudogene TRBV3-2) and TRBJ2-6, with a possible D match to TRBD1 (6 bases). The sample consisted of peripheral blood. The chain's CDR3 is CASSPETGWANVLTF. In nucleotides, the CDR3 is TGTGCCAGCAGCCCAGAAACAGGGTGGGCCAACGTCCTGACTTTC.